Following are 14 T cell receptor beta chains from one sample sequenced in a study of OX40 agonist ivuxolimab in advanced cancers. Profiling relied on immunoSEQ multiplex PCR, and the TCRdb table lists in-frame clones only, not all of them. The profile shows 65,000 to 80,000 clones, roughly 80% of them singletons. The source material was CD4+ or CD8+ T cells sorted from blood, sampled in a trial of the OX40 agonist ivuxolimab. The source is an adult with an advanced solid tumor such as melanoma, head and neck, liver or kidney cancer.

The chain recombines TRBV30 with TRBJ1-5; D is unclear. The V end was cut by 4 bases, the J end by 5 bases, with 9 bases between. This CDR3 has 12 amino acids. Per the germline V gene, CDR1 is GTSNPN and CDR2 is SVGIG (reference sequence). The CDR3 coding sequence is TGTGCCTGGAACCGCCTGGATCAGCCCCAGCATTTT. Translated: CAWNRLDQPQHF.

This chain connects TRBV28 to TRBJ2-1; D is uncertain. Germline assignment: CDR1 MDHEN and CDR2 SYDVKM. CDR3 length: 13 amino acids. Deletions cut 11 bases from V and 5 bases from J, with 16 bases between. The CDR3 bases are TGTGCCGCCTACCGCCGTCCCGACAATGAGCAGTTCTTC. Its translation: CAAYRRPDNEQFF.

The chain has TRBV11-2 and TRBJ2-1; 8 bases align to TRBD2. J gave up 0 bases and V 6 bases, and 4 bases lay outside the gene matches. The CDR3 length is 15 residues. Germline CDR1 and CDR2: SGHAT and FQNNGV. The CDR3 nucleotides read TGTGCCAGCAGGACACTAGCGGACTCCTACAATGAGCAGTTCTTC. This gives the protein CASRTLADSYNEQFF.

This chain links TRBV6-5 with TRBJ2-5; TRBD1 is a possible D gene (6 bases). This CDR3 region has 13 residues. Per the germline V gene, CDR1 is MNHEY and CDR2 is SVGAGI. V dropped 2 bases and J dropped 2 bases, with 6 bases sitting between them. The CDR3 bases are TGTGCCAGCAGTTACACAGGGCAAGAGACCCAGTACTTC. Translated: CASSYTGQETQYF.

This rearrangement joins TRBV2 to TRBJ2-7; 7 bases are a match to TRBD1. Looked up from germline, CDR1 is SNHLY and CDR2 is FYNNEI. The ends lost 5 bases at V and 4 bases at J; junction bases unmatched: 5. The CDR3 has 13 amino acids. CDR3 region: CASSLNRGYEQYV. The CDR3 region has the DNA TGTGCCAGCAGTCTAAACAGGGGTTACGAGCAGTACGTC.

This chain joins TRBV7-6 and TRBJ2-1, with 7 bases identical to TRBD1. Germline-derived CDR1 and CDR2 are SGHVS and FNYEAQ. This CDR3 is 15 amino acids long. J gave up 0 bases and V 5 bases, and 4 bases lay outside the gene matches. Here the CDR3 reads CASSLGTVSYNEQFF. The CDR3 nucleotides are TGTGCCAGCAGCCTCGGGACAGTCTCCTACAATGAGCAGTTCTTC.

This clone was detected once. The chain combines TRBV4-1 with TRBJ1-4; D ambiguous. The CDR3 runs 17 residues. Between the trimmed V and J ends, which lost 5 bases and 3 bases, there was a span of 19 bases. Per the germline V gene, CDR1 is MGHRA and CDR2 is YSYEKL. In DNA, the CDR3 is TGCGCCAGCAGCTCCTGGACCGCCGGAAGAGCTAATGAAAAACTGTTTTTT. Encoded protein: CASSSWTAGRANEKLFF.

V gene TRBV6-5 combines with J gene TRBJ1-1; possibly TRBD1 for D (5 bases). Germline values: CDR1 MNHEY, CDR2 SVGAGI. V was clipped by 3 bases and J by 7 bases, with 18 bases between them. CDR3 length: 15 residues. This chain's CDR3 is CASSYQRGPGLEAFF. CDR3 DNA: TGTGCCAGCAGTTATCAACGGGGACCAGGACTTGAAGCTTTCTTT.

The rearrangement links TRBV5-4 to TRBJ2-1; 10 bases match TRBD2. Trimming removed 4 bases from V and 13 bases from J; junction bases left unmatched: 14. Germline CDR1 is SGHNT and CDR2 is YYREEE (reference sequence). The CDR3 loop spans 15 amino acids. CDR3: CASSPGTSVVVVQFF. The CDR3 DNA reads as TGTGCCAGCAGCCCGGGGACTAGCGTGGTGGTGGTACAGTTCTTC.

This sequence joins TRBV2 and TRBJ1-2, with a possible D match to TRBD1 (6 bases). There are 12 residues in the CDR3. The ends were cut back, 11 bases at V and 4 bases at J, with 14 bases in the middle. From germline, CDR1 is SNHLY and CDR2 FYNNEI. DNA for the CDR3: TGTGCCCGGGGGGGGCCAGGCTATGGCTACACCTTC. This encodes CARGGPGYGYTF.

The chain combines TRBV18 with TRBJ2-6; D unresolved. This CDR3 is 17 amino acids long. The germline V gene encodes CDR1 KGHSH and CDR2 LQKENI. The V gene lost 4 bases and the J gene lost 0 bases, with 13 bases spanning the gap. The CDR3, as DNA: TGTGCCAGCTCACTTGGGTCGGCAAGCTCTGGGGCCAACGTCCTGACTTTC. As protein: CASSLGSASSGANVLTF.

This rearrangement joins TRBV27 to TRBJ2-1; no definite D call. The germline CDR1 and CDR2 sequences are MNHEY and SMNVEV (reference sequence). The CDR3 has 12 residues. V lost 6 bases and J 6 bases, leaving 9 bases between the germline ends. The CDR3 DNA is TGTGCCAGCAGGACTGGCGCCAATGAGCAGTTCTTC. Translation: CASRTGANEQFF.

The V gene is TRBV19, the J gene TRBJ1-1; TRBD1 matches 8 bases. The CDR3 consists of 15 residues. In germline, CDR1 is LNHDA, CDR2 SQIVND (reference sequence). With 6 bases clipped from V and 3 bases from J, the junction kept 9 bases outside the gene matches. In nucleotides, the CDR3 is TGTGCCAGTAGAAGGACAGGCAGGGGGCACACTGAAGCTTTCTTT. This gives the protein CASRRTGRGHTEAFF. The variable domain in full, completed from reference TRBV19 and TRBJ1-1, reads DGGITQSPKYLFRKEGQNVTLSCEQNLNHDAMYWYRQDPGQGLRLIYYSQIVNDFQKGDIAEGYSVSREKKESFPLTVTSAQKNPTAFYLCASRRTGRGHTEAFFGQGTRLTVV.

The chain links TRBV7-7 to TRBJ2-1, with D possibly matching TRBD2 (5 bases). Germline CDR1 reads SSHAT; CDR2 reads FNYEAQ (reference sequence). The CDR3 runs 16 residues. Trimming took 5 bases from V and 3 from J, leaving 17 bases between them. The CDR3 DNA follows: TGTGCCAGCAGCGCCCAACCCTCGGCGGGCTACAATGAGCAGTTCTTC. It specifies CASSAQPSAGYNEQFF.